Listed below are T cell receptor beta chains from one sample, sequenced in a study of tissue T cells after allogeneic stem cell transplantation. The assay was immunoSEQ multiplex PCR, and TCRdb's table has in-frame clones only and misses some. The data hold about 9,500 clones, with approximately 59% observed a single time. Here the sequenced sample was tissue from the ileum, taken at autopsy. The origin of the receptors is a woman aged 18-55 years with breast cancer. The CDR3 runs from the conserved cysteine through the conserved F or W. A D gene is named only where the DNA matches it firmly. Some rows mark clone size as missing; the rest say once, few, many or name a class of expanded clone.

TRBJ1-4	TRBV18	.	.	CASSPATNEKLFF	TGTGCCAGCTCACCCGCAACTAATGAAAAACTGTTTTTT
TRBJ2-2	TRBV3-1/TRBV3-2	.	medium-sized	CASSQLLNTGELFF	TGTGCCAGCAGCCAACTCCTTAACACCGGGGAGCTGTTTTTT
TRBJ2-1	TRBV5-4	TRBD2	.	CASSPGVSGGANEQFF	TGTGCCAGCAGCCCCGGGGTTAGCGGGGGGGCGAATGAGCAGTTCTTC
TRBJ2-5	TRBV4-3	.	.	CASSQGASAQETQYF	TGCGCCAGCAGCCAAGGGGCTAGCGCCCAAGAGACCCAGTACTTC
TRBJ2-7	TRBV30	TRBD2	.	CAWSLFAGASYEQYF	TGTGCCTGGAGTCTCTTCGCGGGAGCGTCCTACGAGCAGTACTTC
TRBJ2-5	TRBV7-2	.	.	CASSLDRSETQYF	TGTGCCAGCAGCTTAGATCGCTCGGAGACCCAGTACTTC
TRBJ2-5	TRBV24-1	TRBD2	.	CATSPGVGRGETQYF	TGTGCCACCAGTCCCGGGGTAGGGAGGGGAGAGACCCAGTACTTC
TRBJ2-2	TRBV18	.	.	CASSVTGYTGELFF	TGTGCCAGCTCCGTGACAGGCTACACCGGGGAGCTGTTTTTT
TRBJ2-7	TRBV29-1	.	.	CSVRSTRDPYEQYF	TGCAGCGTTAGATCGACCAGGGACCCGTACGAGCAGTACTTC
TRBJ2-3	TRBV4-1	.	.	CASSRDRDGSTDTQYF	TGCGCCAGCAGCCGGGACCGGGACGGGAGCACAGATACGCAGTATTTT
TRBJ2-2	TRBV18	.	.	CASSPDRGELFF	TGTGCCAGCTCACCCGACCGCGGGGAGCTGTTTTTT
TRBJ2-4	TRBV18	TRBD1	few	CASSPLAGGNIQYF	TGTGCCAGCTCACCACTCGCAGGGGGAAACATTCAGTACTTC